This T cell receptor beta chain was captured by sequencing in a study of Ad26.COV2.S vaccination and SARS-CoV-2 variants. Study in general: Participants got Ad26.COV2.S intramuscularly, once or twice 56 days apart. Study-wide results and limits: An underestimation of total T cell responses may have resulted from the TCR breadth and depth analyses.

Germline CDR1 LNHDA, CDR2 SQIVND (reference sequence). V dropped 0 bases and J dropped 1 base, with 7 bases sitting between them. This CDR3 comprises 15 residues. Concerning this clone: Its antigen is not known.

The treatment: about 20 received Ad26.COV2.S at low or high dose, single or two shots; several received placebo; per-sample allocation not given. Day 63 after the first vaccine or placebo injection was the time point for sampling. Repertoires were generated with immunoSEQ multiplex PCR, while TCRdb's copy carries only in-frame clones and drops some. Of nearly 400,000 clones in the sample, approximately 89% were seen once. The receptor was derived from a person aged 18-65 years who received the Ad26.COV2.S COVID-19 vaccine or a placebo. The chain carries TRBV19 and TRBJ2-1; no firm D call. The sample here was peripheral blood, taken in a trial of Ad26.COV2.S vaccine versus placebo. The CDR3 DNA reads as TGTGCCAGTAGTATAGATGGCGGATCCTACAATGAGCAGTTCTTC. Translating gives CASSIDGGSYNEQFF.